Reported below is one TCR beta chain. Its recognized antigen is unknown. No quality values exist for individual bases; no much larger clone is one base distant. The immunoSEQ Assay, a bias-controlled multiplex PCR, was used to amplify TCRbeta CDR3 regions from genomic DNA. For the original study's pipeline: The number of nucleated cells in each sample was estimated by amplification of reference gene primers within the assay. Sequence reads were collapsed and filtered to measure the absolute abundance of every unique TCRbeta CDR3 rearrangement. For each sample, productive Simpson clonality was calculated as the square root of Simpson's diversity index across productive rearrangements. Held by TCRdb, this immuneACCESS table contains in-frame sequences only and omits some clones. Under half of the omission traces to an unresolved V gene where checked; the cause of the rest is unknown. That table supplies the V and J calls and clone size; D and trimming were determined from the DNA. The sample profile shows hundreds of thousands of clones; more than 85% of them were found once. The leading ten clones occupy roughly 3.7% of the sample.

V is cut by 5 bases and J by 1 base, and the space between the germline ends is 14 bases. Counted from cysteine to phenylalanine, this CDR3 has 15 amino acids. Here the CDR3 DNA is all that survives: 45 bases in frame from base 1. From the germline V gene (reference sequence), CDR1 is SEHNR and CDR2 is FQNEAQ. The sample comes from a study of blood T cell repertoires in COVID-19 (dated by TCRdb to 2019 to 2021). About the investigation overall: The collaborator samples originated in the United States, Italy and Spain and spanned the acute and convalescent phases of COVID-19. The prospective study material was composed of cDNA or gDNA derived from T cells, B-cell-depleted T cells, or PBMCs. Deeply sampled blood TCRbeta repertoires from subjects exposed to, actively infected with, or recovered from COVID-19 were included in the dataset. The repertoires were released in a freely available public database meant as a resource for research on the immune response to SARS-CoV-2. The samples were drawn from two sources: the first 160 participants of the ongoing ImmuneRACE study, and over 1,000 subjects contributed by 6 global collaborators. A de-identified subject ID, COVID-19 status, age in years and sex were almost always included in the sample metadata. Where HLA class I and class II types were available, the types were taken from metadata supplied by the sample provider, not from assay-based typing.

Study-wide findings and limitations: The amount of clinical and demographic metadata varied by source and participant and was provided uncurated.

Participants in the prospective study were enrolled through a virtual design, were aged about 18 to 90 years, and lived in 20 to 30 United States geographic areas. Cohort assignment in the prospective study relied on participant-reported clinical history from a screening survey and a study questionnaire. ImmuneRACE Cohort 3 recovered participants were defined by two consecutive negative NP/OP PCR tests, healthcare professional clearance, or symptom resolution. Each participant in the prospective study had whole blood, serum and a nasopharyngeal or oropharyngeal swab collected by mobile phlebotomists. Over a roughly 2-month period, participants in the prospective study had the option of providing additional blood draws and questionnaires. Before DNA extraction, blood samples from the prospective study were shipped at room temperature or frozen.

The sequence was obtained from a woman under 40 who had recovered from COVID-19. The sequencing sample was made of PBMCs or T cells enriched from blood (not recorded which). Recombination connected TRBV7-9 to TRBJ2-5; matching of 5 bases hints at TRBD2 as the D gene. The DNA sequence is TGTGCCAGCAGCCCCCCAAGAGGGCTCCAAGAGACCCAGTACTTC. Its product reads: CASSPPRGLQETQYF.